The 5 T cell receptor beta chains below come from one sample, sequenced in a study of blood T cell repertoires in COVID-19. Produced via immunoSEQ multiplex PCR; TCRdb's table is partial and in-frame only. The sample consists of approximately 300,000 clones, more than 80% of them appearing once. The specimen sequenced was peripheral blood. Receptors originate from a woman aged 25 to 39 with COVID-19, enrolled during active disease.

The genes are TRBV4-1 and TRBJ1-2; the match to TRBD1 covers 9 bases. V shed 1 base and J 7 bases; nucleotides not matched to a gene: 16. CDR3 size: 18 residues. Germline V CDR1 and CDR2: MGHRA, YSYEKL. CDR3 sequence: CASSQAPQGARFLFGYTF. The DNA of the CDR3 is TGCGCCAGCAGCCAAGCACCACAGGGGGCGCGGTTCTTGTTTGGCTACACCTTC.

J is TRBJ1-3 and V is TRBV3-1 (or the pseudogene TRBV3-2); 7 bases match TRBD1. V dropped 0 bases and J dropped 0; count of bases not matched to a gene: 5. Germline values: CDR1 LGHDT, CDR2 YNNKEL (reference sequence). The CDR3 runs 17 residues. CDR3 protein: CASSQDSGGTSGNTIYF. The CDR3 coding sequence is TGTGCCAGCAGCCAAGATTCAGGGGGTACCTCTGGAAACACCATATATTTT.

This clone has just a few counts. The V call is TRBV11-2, the J call TRBJ2-7, with a tentative D call TRBD1 (6 bases). Germline assignment: CDR1 SGHAT and CDR2 FQNNGV. Trimming took 4 bases from V and 4 from J, leaving 11 bases between them. The length of the CDR3 is 13 residues. CDR3: CASSSGQLYEQYF. CDR3 in DNA: TGTGCCAGCAGCTCGGGACAATTATACGAGCAGTACTTC.

The chain employs TRBV4-2 and TRBJ1-2; D is possibly TRBD1 (6 bases). V was shortened by 4 bases and J by 3 bases, with 9 bases between the two germline ends. Looked up from germline, CDR1 is LGHNA and CDR2 is YNFKEQ. The CDR3 is 13 residues long. CDR3 residues: CASSLAGDYGYTF. Written as DNA, the CDR3 is TGTGCCAGCAGCCTGGCAGGGGACTATGGCTACACCTTC.

The V call is TRBV4-1, the J call TRBJ2-1, with D perhaps matching TRBD2 (5 bases). Germline V gene data show CDR1 as MGHRA and CDR2 as YSYEKL. The CDR3 spans 15 residues. The V end lost 1 base, the J end lost 2 bases, and 9 bases lay between the germline ends. CDR3 nucleotides: TGCGCCAGCAGCCAAGGGGAGAGCCCCTACAATGAGCAGTTCTTC. Residues: CASSQGESPYNEQFF.